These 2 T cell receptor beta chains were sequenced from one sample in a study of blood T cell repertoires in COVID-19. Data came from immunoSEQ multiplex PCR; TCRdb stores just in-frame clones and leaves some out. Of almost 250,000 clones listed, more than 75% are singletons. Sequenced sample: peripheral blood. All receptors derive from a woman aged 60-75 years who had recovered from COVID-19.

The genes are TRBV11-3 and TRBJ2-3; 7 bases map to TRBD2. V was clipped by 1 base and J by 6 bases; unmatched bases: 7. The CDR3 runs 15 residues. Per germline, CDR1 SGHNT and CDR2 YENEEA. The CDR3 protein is CASSLGNSGADTQYF. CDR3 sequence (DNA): TGTGCCAGCAGCTTAGGGAACAGCGGGGCCGATACGCAGTATTTT.

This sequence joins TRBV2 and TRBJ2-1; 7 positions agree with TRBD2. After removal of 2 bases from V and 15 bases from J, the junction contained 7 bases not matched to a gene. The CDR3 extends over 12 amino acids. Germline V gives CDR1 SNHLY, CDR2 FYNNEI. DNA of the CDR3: TGTGCCAGCAGTGAACAGCGGGGAGTGCCGTTCTTC. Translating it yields CASSEQRGVPFF.